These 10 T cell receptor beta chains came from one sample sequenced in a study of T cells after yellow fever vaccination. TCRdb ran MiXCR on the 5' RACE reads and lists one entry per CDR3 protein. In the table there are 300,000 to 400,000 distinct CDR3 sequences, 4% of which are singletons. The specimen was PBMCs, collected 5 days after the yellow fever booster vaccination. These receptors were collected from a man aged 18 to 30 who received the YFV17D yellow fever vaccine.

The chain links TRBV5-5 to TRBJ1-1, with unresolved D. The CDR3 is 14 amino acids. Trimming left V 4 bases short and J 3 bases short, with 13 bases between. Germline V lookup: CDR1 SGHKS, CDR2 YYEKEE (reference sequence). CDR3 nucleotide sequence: TGTGCCAGCAGCAAACTTTCTAGGGACACTGAAGCTTTCTTT. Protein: CASSKLSRDTEAFF.

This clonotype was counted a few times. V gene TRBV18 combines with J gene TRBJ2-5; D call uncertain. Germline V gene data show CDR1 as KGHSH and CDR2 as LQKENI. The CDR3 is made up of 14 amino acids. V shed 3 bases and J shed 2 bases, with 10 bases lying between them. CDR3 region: CASSPQLLQETQYF. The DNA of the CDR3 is TGTGCCAGCTCACCCCAACTACTACAAGAGACCCAGTACTTC.

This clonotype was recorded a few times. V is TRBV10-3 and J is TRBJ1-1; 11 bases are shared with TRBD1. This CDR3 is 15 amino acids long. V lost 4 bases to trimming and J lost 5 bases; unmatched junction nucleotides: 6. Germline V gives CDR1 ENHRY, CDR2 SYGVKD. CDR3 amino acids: CAISATGTGGTEAFF. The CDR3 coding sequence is TGTGCCATCAGTGCCACCGGGACAGGGGGGACTGAAGCTTTCTTT.

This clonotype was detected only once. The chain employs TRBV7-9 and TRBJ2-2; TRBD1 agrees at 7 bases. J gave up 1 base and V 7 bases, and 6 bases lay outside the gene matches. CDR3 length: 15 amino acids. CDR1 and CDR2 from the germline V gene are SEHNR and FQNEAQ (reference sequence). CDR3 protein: CASTRDRQNTGELFF. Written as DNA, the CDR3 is TGTGCCAGCACCCGGGACAGACAGAACACCGGGGAGCTGTTTTTT.

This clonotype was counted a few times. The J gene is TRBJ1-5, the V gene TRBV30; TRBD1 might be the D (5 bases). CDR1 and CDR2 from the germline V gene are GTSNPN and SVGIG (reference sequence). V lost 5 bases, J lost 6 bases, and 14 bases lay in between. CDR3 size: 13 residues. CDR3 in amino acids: CAWAGGEGQPQHF. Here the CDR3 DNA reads TGTGCCTGGGCGGGAGGGGAAGGTCAGCCCCAGCATTTT.

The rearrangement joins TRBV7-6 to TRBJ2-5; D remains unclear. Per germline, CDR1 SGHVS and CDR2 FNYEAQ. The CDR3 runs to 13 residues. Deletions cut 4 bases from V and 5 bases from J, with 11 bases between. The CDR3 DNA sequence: TGTGCCAGCAGCTCATTAGAGAGGGAGACCCAGTACTTC. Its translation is CASSSLERETQYF.

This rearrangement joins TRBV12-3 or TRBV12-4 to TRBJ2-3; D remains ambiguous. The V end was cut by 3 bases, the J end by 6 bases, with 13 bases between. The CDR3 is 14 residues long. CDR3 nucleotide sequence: TGTGCCAGCAGTTTGGGCACCCCCGGGGATACGCAGTATTTT. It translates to CASSLGTPGDTQYF.

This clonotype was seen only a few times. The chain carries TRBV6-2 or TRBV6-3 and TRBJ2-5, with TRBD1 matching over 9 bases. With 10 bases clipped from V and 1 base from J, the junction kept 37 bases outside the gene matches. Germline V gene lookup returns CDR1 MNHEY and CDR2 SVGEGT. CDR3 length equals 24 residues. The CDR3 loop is CATPGHTTSRDRAFRSLRQETQYF. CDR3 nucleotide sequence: TGTGCCACCCCCGGGCACACCACCTCCCGGGACAGGGCTTTTCGATCCTTACGCCAAGAGACCCAGTACTTC.

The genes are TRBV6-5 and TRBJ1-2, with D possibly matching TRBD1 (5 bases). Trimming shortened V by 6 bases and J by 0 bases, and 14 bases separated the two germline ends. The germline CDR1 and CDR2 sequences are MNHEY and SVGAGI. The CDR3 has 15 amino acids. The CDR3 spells CASRGPGRTNYGYTF. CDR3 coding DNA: TGTGCCAGCAGGGGACCGGGACGGACTAACTATGGCTACACCTTC.

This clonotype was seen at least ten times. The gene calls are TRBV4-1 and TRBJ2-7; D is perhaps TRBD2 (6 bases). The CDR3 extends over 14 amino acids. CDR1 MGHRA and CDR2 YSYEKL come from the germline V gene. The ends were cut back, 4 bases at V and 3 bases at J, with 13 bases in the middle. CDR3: CASSLTRRDYEQYF. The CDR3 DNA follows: TGCGCCAGCAGCCTGACAAGGAGGGACTACGAGCAGTACTTC.